These 6 T cell receptor beta chains share one sample of origin, sequenced in a study of T cell clonality in common variable immunodeficiency. Study results and limitations: Reportedly, TCR beta sequences from common variable immunodeficiency showed fewer deletions and N-nucleotide insertions.

Their specific antigens are unknown. Sequencing was performed with immunoSEQ multiplex PCR; in TCRdb, only in-frame clones are kept and a portion is missing. This sample contains several thousand clones. What was sequenced was peripheral blood mononuclear cells. The receptors shown here come from a human donor with common variable immunodeficiency.

By frequency, this clone registers medium-sized. CDR3 region: CASSPMDRQNTEAFF. CDR3 bases read: TGCGCCAGCAGCCCGATGGACAGACAGAACACTGAA. V usage is TRBV5-1 and J usage is TRBJ1-1; D is perhaps TRBD1 (6 bases). The CDR3 goes on 3 residues after the read ends, and that part is filled in from the germline J gene. The CDR3 loop spans 15 amino acids. Trimming left V 4 bases short and J 1 base short, with 14 bases between. CDR1 and CDR2 (germline): SGHRS, YFSETQ.

Note on this clone: The observed sequence ends 3 residues before the CDR3 terminus, with the missing tail filled in from the germline J gene. V and J are TRBV18 and TRBJ2-4; 7 nucleotides line up with TRBD1. After removal of 3 bases from V and 2 bases from J, the junction contained 10 bases not matched to a gene. The CDR3 covers 17 residues. Looked up from germline, CDR1 is KGHSH and CDR2 is LQKENI. CDR3 amino acids: CASSPPTGIETKNIQYF. Incomplete CDR3 DNA: TGTGCCAGCTCACCGCCGACAGGGATTGAAACCAAAAACATT.

CDR3 bases read: TGTGCCAGTAGTACCCTACCGGGACAGGGTCCAAACGGGGAG. The encoded protein is CASSTLPGQGPNGE. The entire CDR3 protein reads CASSTLPGQGPNGELFF. The rearrangement links TRBV19 to TRBJ2-2; 9 bases align to TRBD1. The read comes to an end 3 residues before the CDR3 does, leaving the germline J gene to fill in the end. The CDR3 spans 17 residues. Per germline, CDR1 LNHDA and CDR2 SQIVND (reference sequence). The trim removed 4 bases at V and 7 bases at J, leaving 13 bases unmatched.

CDR3 amino acids: CASTGGTSQETQYF. CDR3 bases read: TGTGCCAGCACCGGGGGGACCTCCCAAGAGACC. The chain joins TRBV2 to TRBJ2-5, with TRBD2 matching over 7 bases. Read sequence stops 3 residues before the CDR3 end, and the germline J gene provides the missing end. The germline gives CDR1 SNHLY, CDR2 FYNNEI. The CDR3 covers 14 residues. V dropped 7 bases and J dropped 1; count of bases not matched to a gene: 6. The complete variable domain, with remaining parts taken from reference TRBV2 and TRBJ2-5, reads EPEVTQTPSHQVTQMGQEVILRCVPISNHLYFYWYRQILGQKVEFLVSFYNNEISEKSEIFDDQFSVERPDGSNFTLKIRSTKLEDSAMYFCASTGGTSQETQYFGPGTRLLVL.

This clone is deemed medium-sized by its frequency. CDR3 region: CSVRGTGEGAGYGYTF. The CDR3 DNA, read in part, is TGCAGCGTTCGTGGGACAGGGGAAGGAGCGGGCTATGGC. This chain uses TRBV29-1 with TRBJ1-2; TRBD1 matches 10 bases. The read terminates 3 residues before the CDR3 end, so the remaining end is supplied by the germline J gene. The V gene's germline CDR1 is SQVTM and CDR2 ANQGSEA. The CDR3 length is 16 residues. The V and J ends lost 5 bases and 4 bases, in that order; junction bases with no gene match: 13. Based on the CDR3 plus reference TRBV29-1 and TRBJ1-2, the full variable domain is SAVISQKPSRDICQRGTSLTIQCQVDSQVTMMFWYRQQPGQSLTLIATANQGSEATYESGFVIDKFPISRPNLTFSTLTVSNMSPEDSSIYLCSVRGTGEGAGYGYTFGSGTRLTVV.

As for this clone: The DNA ends 3 residues before the CDR3 does, and the rest of the CDR3 is filled in from the germline J gene. The J gene is TRBJ1-6, the V gene TRBV7-6; D unclear. From germline, CDR1 is SGHVS and CDR2 FNYEAQ. The CDR3 runs 15 residues. Trimming left V 3 bases short and J 4 bases short, with 10 bases between. CDR3: CASSLGAEYNSPLHF. The CDR3 bases that were read are TGTGCCAGCAGCTTGGGTGCGGAGTATAATTCACCC.